This TCR beta chain was found in a study of OX40 agonist ivuxolimab in advanced cancers. Study details: The dose-escalation cohort was around 83% male, with a mean age of about 56 years, ranging about 23 to 90.

Comment on this clone: The antigen is unknown.

The ends were cut back, 3 bases at V and 1 base at J, with 7 bases in the middle. Germline CDR1 MDHEN, CDR2 SYDVKM. The CDR3 loop spans 13 amino acids. The data were produced by immunoSEQ multiplex PCR, yet TCRdb's version contains in-frame clones alone and is incomplete. This sample carries 20,000 to 25,000 clones, about 90% of them seen once, and the ten largest clones take 25% to 35%. The study, taken as a whole, reports: On average, CD8+ T cells showed a greater number of expanded clones than CD4+.

V and J are TRBV28 and TRBJ2-7; D not certain. This TCR was sampled from an adult with an advanced solid tumor such as melanoma, head and neck, liver or kidney cancer. The specimen comprised CD4+ or CD8+ T cells sorted from blood, sampled in a trial of the OX40 agonist ivuxolimab. The CDR3 sequence is CASSFTWSYEQYF. Here the CDR3 DNA reads TGTGCCAGCAGTTTTACGTGGTCCTACGAGCAGTACTTC.